The 2 T cell receptor beta chains listed next were all sequenced from one sample in a study of T-cell memory formation after mild COVID-19. One entry per CDR3 protein, called by TCRdb with MiXCR from the 5' RACE reads. The repertoire holds 450,000 to 650,000 distinct CDR3 sequences, 18% seen once, with around 13% in the top ten. The sample comprised PBMCs or a T cell subset sorted from them (not recorded which). These receptor sequences come from an adult woman who had mild COVID-19 (a few samples of this study predate the infection). Cell type and time point are not known.

This clonotype was picked up many times. The chain uses TRBV12-3 or TRBV12-4 and TRBJ2-5; D call uncertain. V lost 7 bases and J lost 5, with 8 bases in between. The CDR3 is made up of 11 amino acids. In DNA form, the CDR3 reads TGTGCCAGCACCCTGGGGGAGACCCAGTACTTC. As protein: CASTLGETQYF.

This clonotype was counted many times. J is TRBJ2-7 and V is TRBV7-3; possible D gene TRBD2, 6 bases. The germline CDR1 and CDR2 sequences are SGHTA and FQGTGA. V shed 4 bases and J shed 7 bases, with 11 bases lying between them. CDR3 length: 12 amino acids. Written as DNA, the CDR3 is TGTGCCAGCAGCTCACCAGGAGGGGAGCAGTACTTC. Translated: CASSSPGGEQYF.